The TCR beta chain described here comes from a study of blood T cell repertoires in COVID-19. Study summary: Samples came from the United States, Italy and Spain, spanning acute and convalescent COVID-19. T cells, B-cell-depleted T cells, or PBMCs provided the cDNA or gDNA that served as material.

The V gene's germline CDR1 is SGHAT and CDR2 FQNNGV. Trimming removed 2 bases from V and 2 bases from J, with 12 bases in between. CDR3 length equals 15 residues. Original processing notes: Amplification with reference gene primers provided the estimates of nucleated cell counts. Generated by immunoSEQ multiplex PCR, the TCRdb table keeps only in-frame clones and is missing some. V and J calls plus clone size are reproduced from that table; the DNA served to infer D and trimming. The data show 130,000 to 150,000 clones, roughly four fifths seen once. Sequenced material: peripheral blood. V and J are TRBV11-2 and TRBJ1-2; D ambiguous. The TCR comes from a woman of 80 years or more in a cohort sampled during active or convalescent COVID-19. The CDR3 spells CASSLQGGRNYGYTF. The CDR3 DNA sequence: TGTGCCAGCAGCTTACAAGGAGGACGGAACTATGGCTACACCTTC.